One and the same sample provided the 9 T cell receptor beta chains below, sequenced in a study of T cells after yellow fever vaccination. TCRdb redid the calling of the 5' RACE reads with MiXCR, one entry per CDR3 protein. The sample shows approximately 160,000 distinct CDR3 sequences, 6.2% of them seen only once. This specimen consisted of CD4+ T cells sorted from PBMCs, obtained on the day of the first yellow fever vaccination. Every receptor here comes from a man aged 18-30 years who received the YFV17D yellow fever vaccine.

This clonotype was counted between two and nine times. The CDR3 sequence is CSASRPGGTDTQYF. CDR3 nucleotides: TGCAGTGCTAGTAGACCGGGGGGCACAGATACGCAGTATTTT. The chain carries TRBV20-1 and TRBJ2-3, with D possibly TRBD2 on 6 matching bases. Germline V gene sequence: CDR1 DFQATT, CDR2 SNEGSKA (reference sequence). The CDR3 is 14 residues long. Deletions cut 3 bases from V and 1 base from J, with 11 bases between.

This clonotype was detected ten times or more. J is TRBJ2-5 and V is TRBV5-5; D is perhaps TRBD2 (6 bases). Germline loops: CDR1 SGHKS, CDR2 YYEKEE (reference sequence). Trimming pared 4 bases from V and 4 bases from J, leaving 8 bases between. CDR3 length: 12 amino acids. As DNA, the CDR3 is TGTGCCAGCAGCCCCGGGAGAGAGACCCAGTACTTC. Encoded protein: CASSPGRETQYF.

This clonotype was detected only a few times. This sequence joins TRBV7-2 and TRBJ2-5, with 9 bases matching TRBD2. There are 17 residues in the CDR3. CDR1 SGHTA and CDR2 FQGNSA come from the germline V gene. Trimming at V came to 6 bases and at J to 4 bases, leaving 15 bases not matched to a gene. This CDR3 is CASRLPFGGGAGETQYF. In DNA form, the CDR3 reads TGTGCCAGCAGGTTACCCTTCGGCGGGGGGGCCGGAGAGACCCAGTACTTC.

This clonotype was counted many times. V and J are TRBV7-8 and TRBJ2-7; no clear D gene. This CDR3 contains 12 residues. The V end was cut by 1 base, the J end by 4 bases, with 5 bases between. CDR1 and CDR2 (germline): SGHVS, FQNEAQ. This CDR3 reads CASSLGVYEQYF. The CDR3 nucleotides read TGTGCCAGCAGCTTAGGGGTGTACGAGCAGTACTTC.

This clonotype has just a few counts. V is TRBV6-5 and J is TRBJ2-3, with D maybe TRBD2 (5 bases). This CDR3 is built from 17 residues. Trimming cost V 0 bases and J 1 base, with 14 bases left between them. CDR1 and CDR2 from the germline V gene are MNHEY and SVGAGI. As DNA, the CDR3 is TGTGCCAGCAGTTACTCCCACGGCCCGCGGGGCACAGATACGCAGTATTTT. Protein: CASSYSHGPRGTDTQYF.

The table lists this clonotype with a few counts. The chain recombines TRBV7-2 with TRBJ1-1; 10 positions match TRBD1. The CDR3 length is 16 residues. V was pared by 5 bases and J by 4 bases, with 10 bases of the junction left unmatched. The germline gives CDR1 SGHTA, CDR2 FQGNSA. CDR3 protein: CASSTRQGAGGTEAFF. CDR3 DNA: TGTGCCAGCAGCACCCGACAGGGGGCCGGGGGCACTGAAGCTTTCTTT.

This clonotype came up a few times. The chain couples TRBV3-1 to TRBJ1-5; D may be TRBD1 (5 bases). There are 15 residues in the CDR3. Germline-derived CDR1 and CDR2 are LGHDT and YNNKEL (reference sequence). V shed 1 base and J shed 5 bases, with 12 bases lying between them. The CDR3 loop is CASSQGSRADQPQHF. CDR3 coding DNA: TGTGCCAGCAGCCAAGGAAGCAGGGCTGATCAGCCCCAGCATTTT.

This chain connects TRBV7-2 to TRBJ2-3; TRBD2 matches 7 bases. J was trimmed by 4 bases and V by 5 bases; bases with no gene match: 9. This CDR3 spans 15 amino acids. CDR1 and CDR2 from the germline V gene are SGHTA and FQGNSA. CDR3: CASSRAGARADTQYF. For the CDR3, the DNA is TGTGCCAGCAGCCGTGCGGGAGCCCGCGCAGATACGCAGTATTTT. Using reference TRBV7-2 and TRBJ2-3 for the parts outside the CDR3, the full variable domain is GAGVSQSPSNKVTEKGKDVELRCDPISGHTALYWYRQSLGQGLEFLIYFQGNSAPDKSGLPSDRFSAERTGGSVSTLTIQRTQQEDSAVYLCASSRAGARADTQYFGPGTRLTVL.

A remark on this clonotype: This clone may be a read error of a much larger clone one base away. V is TRBV7-2 and J is TRBJ2-3; D ambiguous. There are 14 residues in the CDR3. Germline V gene lookup returns CDR1 SGHTA and CDR2 FQGNSA. V dropped 1 base and J dropped 2 bases, with 7 bases sitting between them. The CDR3 DNA follows: TGTGCCAGCAGCTTAGTTACTACCACAGATACGCAGTATTTT. Translating gives CASSLVTTTDTQYF. Full variable domain (rest looked up from reference TRBV7-2 and TRBJ2-3): GAGVSQSPSNKVTEKGKDVELRCDPISGHTALYWYRQSLGQGLEFLIYFQGNSAPDKSGLPSDRFSAERTGGSVSTLTIQRTQQEDSAVYLCASSLVTTTDTQYFGPGTRLTVL.